This TCR beta chain came from a study of sequential checkpoint blockade in melanoma (dated by TCRdb to about 2019). Broadly, across the study: In a 1:1 randomization, patients received either first-line nivolumab then ipilimumab (arm A) or ipilimumab then nivolumab (arm B). Both trial sequences were followed by maintenance nivolumab. DNA from about 99 pretreatment melanoma tumor samples was subjected to TCRbeta immunosequencing. For 20 to 25 patients, matched tumor biopsies were obtained before treatment and at week 13, following single-agent nivolumab (arm A) or ipilimumab (arm B). Roughly three quarters of the matched pre- and post-treatment tumor biopsy pairs came from the same lesion. Beyond this particular receptor, the publication reports: Within-arm analyses of tumor T-cell fraction were limited by small sample sizes and reduced statistical power. PD-L1 staining and CD8+ T-cell counts correlated with tumor T-cell fraction and clonality, whereas mutational load did not. Clinical benefit was about 30 times more likely to be achieved by patients whose tumor T-cell fraction and clonality increased by week 13. In the nivolumab-first arm (arm A), an association was found between pretreatment tumor TIL clonality and response (P = .04). The response-prediction model combining TCR metrics and mutation burden needs validation in larger, independent patient cohorts.

The meaning of the sample's treatment or condition label: randomized to nivolumab then ipilimumab (arm A) or the reverse (arm B). No trial patient had received prior DNA-damaging chemotherapy. CheckMate 064, a randomized, open-label phase II trial of sequential checkpoint blockade, was the source of the samples, all of which came from patients with melanoma. Genomic DNA from formalin-fixed paraffin-embedded (FFPE) tissue samples served as the input for tumor TCR sequencing. The V end loses 2 bases and the J end loses 2 bases, and a stretch of 9 bases separates them. The CDR3 contains 15 residues, cysteine and phenylalanine counted. The entry retains the CDR3 DNA only, 45 bases that are in frame from base 1. From the germline V gene, CDR1 is MNHGY and CDR2 is SAAAGT. A few counts support this clone. Its antigen remains unidentified. No qualities accompany the bases; no much larger clone lies one base away.

The immunoSEQ Assay was used to immunosequence TCRbeta CDR3 regions from genomic DNA. Genomic DNA was amplified by bias-controlled multiplex PCR before high-throughput sequencing. On the study's bioinformatics: To quantify the absolute abundance of each unique TCRbeta CDR3 region, the sequences were collapsed and filtered. Clonality, defined as 1 minus Pielou's evenness, was calculated using productive rearrangements only. Tumor T-cell fraction was calculated by normalizing TCRbeta template counts to the amount of usable DNA, which was estimated from several housekeeping genes. A previously published method was used to identify clones whose frequencies were significantly greater in on-treatment samples than in baseline samples. In its TCRdb copy, this immuneACCESS table keeps in-frame sequences only and misses some clones. Where compared with another copy, unresolved V genes explain less than half of these, and the others have no known cause. Clonal size and the V and J genes are those of that table, whereas D and trimming came from the DNA. This sample comprises about 5,000 clones, around 25% of them detected only once. Together, the top ten hold more than 6.5% of the sample.

The chain was built from TRBV6-8 and TRBJ2-2; no D gene can be assigned with confidence. The clonotype originates from a human donor with melanoma. Sample: tumor tissue (inferred from file names), taken from a patient given nivolumab and ipilimumab in sequence. In nucleotide form, the sequence is TGTGCCAGCAGTTACAGGGTGGATAACACCGGGGAGCTGTTTTTT. Its coded protein is CASSYRVDNTGELFF.